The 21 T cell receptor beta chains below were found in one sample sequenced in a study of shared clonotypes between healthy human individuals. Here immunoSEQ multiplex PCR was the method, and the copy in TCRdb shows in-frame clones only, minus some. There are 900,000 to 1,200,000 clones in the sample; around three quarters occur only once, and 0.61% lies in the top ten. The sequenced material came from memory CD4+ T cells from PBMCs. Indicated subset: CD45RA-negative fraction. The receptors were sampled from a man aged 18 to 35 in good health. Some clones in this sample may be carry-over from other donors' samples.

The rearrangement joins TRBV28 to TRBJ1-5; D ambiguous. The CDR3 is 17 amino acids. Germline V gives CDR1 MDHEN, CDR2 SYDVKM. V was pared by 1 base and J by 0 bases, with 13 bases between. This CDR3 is CASSLSLRRISNQPQHF. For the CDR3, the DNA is TGTGCCAGCAGTTTATCCCTCCGACGTATTAGCAATCAGCCCCAGCATTTT.

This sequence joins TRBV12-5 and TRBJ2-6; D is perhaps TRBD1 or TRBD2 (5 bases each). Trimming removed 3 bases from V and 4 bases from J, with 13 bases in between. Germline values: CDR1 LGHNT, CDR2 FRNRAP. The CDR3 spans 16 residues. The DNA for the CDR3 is TGTGCTAGTGGTTTTTTTACCGGGGCCGGGGCCAACGTCCTGACTTTC. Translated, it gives CASGFFTGAGANVLTF.

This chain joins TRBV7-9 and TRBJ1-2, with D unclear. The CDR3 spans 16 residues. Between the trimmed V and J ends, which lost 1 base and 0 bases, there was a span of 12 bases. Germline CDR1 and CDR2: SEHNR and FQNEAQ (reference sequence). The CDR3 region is CASSLGIRPANYGYTF. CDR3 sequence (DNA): TGTGCCAGCAGCTTAGGGATTCGTCCAGCTAACTATGGCTACACCTTC.

The CDR3 region has the DNA TGTGCCAGCAGCCGACAGGCCCCTGTCGACGAGCAGTACTTC. It yields the protein CASSRQAPVDEQYF. The J gene is TRBJ2-7, the V gene TRBV6-6; D is perhaps TRBD1 (6 bases). The V end was cut by 6 bases, the J end by 5 bases, with 17 bases between. The CDR3 covers 14 residues. Germline loops: CDR1 MNHNY, CDR2 SVGAGI (reference sequence).

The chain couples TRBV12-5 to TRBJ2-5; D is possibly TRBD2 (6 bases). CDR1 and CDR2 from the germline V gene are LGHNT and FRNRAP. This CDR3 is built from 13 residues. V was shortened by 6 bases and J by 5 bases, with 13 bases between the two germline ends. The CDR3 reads CASGISGGETQYF. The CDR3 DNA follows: TGTGCTAGTGGGATTTCCGGAGGGGAGACCCAGTACTTC. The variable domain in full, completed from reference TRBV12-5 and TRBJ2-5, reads DARVTQTPRHKVTEMGQEVTMRCQPILGHNTVFWYRQTMMQGLELLAYFRNRAPLDDSGMPKDRFSAEMPDATLATLKIQPSEPRDSAVYFCASGISGGETQYFGPGTRLLVL.

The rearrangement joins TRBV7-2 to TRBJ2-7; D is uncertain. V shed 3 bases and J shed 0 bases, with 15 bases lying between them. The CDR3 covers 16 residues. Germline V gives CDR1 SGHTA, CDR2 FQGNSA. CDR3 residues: CASSFASGPTSYEQYF. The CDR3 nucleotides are TGTGCCAGCAGCTTCGCGTCCGGGCCCACCTCCTACGAGCAGTACTTC.

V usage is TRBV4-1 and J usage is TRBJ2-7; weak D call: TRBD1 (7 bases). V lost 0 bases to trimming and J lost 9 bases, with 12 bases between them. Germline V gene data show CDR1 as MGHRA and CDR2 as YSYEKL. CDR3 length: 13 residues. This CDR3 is CASSQENRGGQYF. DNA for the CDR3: TGCGCCAGCAGCCAAGAGAACAGGGGAGGGCAGTACTTC.

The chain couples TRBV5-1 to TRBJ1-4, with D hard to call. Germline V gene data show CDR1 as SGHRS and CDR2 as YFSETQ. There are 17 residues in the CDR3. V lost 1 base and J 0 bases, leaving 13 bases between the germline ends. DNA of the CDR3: TGCGCCAGCAGCTTGCTCGCACATGGCGCAACTAATGAAAAACTGTTTTTT. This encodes CASSLLAHGATNEKLFF.

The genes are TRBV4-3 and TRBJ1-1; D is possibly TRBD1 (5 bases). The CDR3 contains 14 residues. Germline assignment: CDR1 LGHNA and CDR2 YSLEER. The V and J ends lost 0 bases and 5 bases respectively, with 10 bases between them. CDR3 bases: TGCGCCAGCAGCCAAGACGGCAGGGAGACTGAAGCTTTCTTT. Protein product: CASSQDGRETEAFF.

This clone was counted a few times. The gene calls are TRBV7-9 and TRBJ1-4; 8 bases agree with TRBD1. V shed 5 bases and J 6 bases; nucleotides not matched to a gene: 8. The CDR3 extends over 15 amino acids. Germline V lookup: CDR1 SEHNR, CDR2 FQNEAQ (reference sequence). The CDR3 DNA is TGTGCCAGCAGCCTAGGGACAGGTTGGGATGAAAAACTGTTTTTT. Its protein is CASSLGTGWDEKLFF.

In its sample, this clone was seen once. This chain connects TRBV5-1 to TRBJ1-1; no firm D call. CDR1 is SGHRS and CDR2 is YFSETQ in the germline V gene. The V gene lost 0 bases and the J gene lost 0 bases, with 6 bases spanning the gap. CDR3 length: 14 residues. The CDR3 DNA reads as TGCGCCAGCAGCTTGGGGTATATGAACACTGAAGCTTTCTTT. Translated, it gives CASSLGYMNTEAFF.

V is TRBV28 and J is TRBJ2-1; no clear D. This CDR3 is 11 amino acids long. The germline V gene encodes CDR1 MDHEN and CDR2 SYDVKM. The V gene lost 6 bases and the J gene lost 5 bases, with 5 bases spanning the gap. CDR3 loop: CASSSNNEQFF. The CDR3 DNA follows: TGTGCCAGCAGCTCTAACAATGAGCAGTTCTTC.

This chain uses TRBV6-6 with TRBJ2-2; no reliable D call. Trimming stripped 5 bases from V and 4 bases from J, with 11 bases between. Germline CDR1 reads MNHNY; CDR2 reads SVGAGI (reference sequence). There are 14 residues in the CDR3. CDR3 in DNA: TGTGCCAGCAGTGACACGGCGGCCACCGGGGAGCTGTTTTTT. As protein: CASSDTAATGELFF.

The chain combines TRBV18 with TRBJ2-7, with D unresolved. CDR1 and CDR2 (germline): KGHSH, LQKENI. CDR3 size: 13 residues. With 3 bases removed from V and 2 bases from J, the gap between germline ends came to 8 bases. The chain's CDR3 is CASSPTNTYEQYF. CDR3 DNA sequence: TGTGCCAGCTCACCTACGAATACCTACGAGCAGTACTTC.

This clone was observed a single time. CDR3 sequence (DNA): TGTGCCAGCAGTCCGAACCGGGATACGCAGTATTTT. This gives the protein CASSPNRDTQYF. J is TRBJ2-3 and V is TRBV28; D gene unclear. Germline-derived CDR1 and CDR2 are MDHEN and SYDVKM. V lost 5 bases and J 6 bases, leaving 9 bases between the germline ends. The CDR3 sequence is 12 residues long.

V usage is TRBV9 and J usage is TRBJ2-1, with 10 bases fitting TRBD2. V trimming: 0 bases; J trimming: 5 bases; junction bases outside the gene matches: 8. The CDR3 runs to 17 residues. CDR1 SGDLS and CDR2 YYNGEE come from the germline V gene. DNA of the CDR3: TGTGCCAGCAGCGTAGATCGTAGCGGGAGGTCTCACAATGAGCAGTTCTTC. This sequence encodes CASSVDRSGRSHNEQFF.

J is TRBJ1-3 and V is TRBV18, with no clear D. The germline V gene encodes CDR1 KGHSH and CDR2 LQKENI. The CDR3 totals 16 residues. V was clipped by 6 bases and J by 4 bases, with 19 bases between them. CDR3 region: CASSPYLEVPGNTIYF. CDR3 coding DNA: TGTGCCAGCTCGCCATACCTAGAAGTCCCGGGAAACACCATATATTTT.

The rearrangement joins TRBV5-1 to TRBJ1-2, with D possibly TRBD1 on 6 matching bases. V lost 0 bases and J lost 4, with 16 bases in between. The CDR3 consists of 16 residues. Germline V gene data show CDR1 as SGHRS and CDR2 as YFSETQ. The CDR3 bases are TGCGCCAGCAGCTTGGGATCAGGGGAAACCCTCTATGGCTACACCTTC. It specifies CASSLGSGETLYGYTF.

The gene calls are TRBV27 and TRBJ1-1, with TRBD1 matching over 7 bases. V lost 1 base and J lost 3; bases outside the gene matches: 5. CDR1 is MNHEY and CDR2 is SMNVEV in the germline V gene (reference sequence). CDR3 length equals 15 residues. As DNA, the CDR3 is TGTGCCAGCAGTTTATACGCCGACAGGGACACTGAAGCTTTCTTT. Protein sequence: CASSLYADRDTEAFF.

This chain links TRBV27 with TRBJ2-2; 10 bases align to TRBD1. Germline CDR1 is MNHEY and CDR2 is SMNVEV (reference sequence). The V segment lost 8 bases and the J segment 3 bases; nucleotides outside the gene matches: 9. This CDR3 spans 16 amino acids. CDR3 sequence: CASRSTGGIDTGELFF. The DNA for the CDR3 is TGTGCCAGCCGGTCGACAGGGGGCATTGACACCGGGGAGCTGTTTTTT.

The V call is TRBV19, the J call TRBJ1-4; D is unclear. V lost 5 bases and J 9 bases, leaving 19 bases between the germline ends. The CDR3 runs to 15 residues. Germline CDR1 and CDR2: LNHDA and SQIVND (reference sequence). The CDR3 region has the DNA TGTGCCAGTAGTCCTGGCGGGCTGTGGGCCAAAAAACTGTTTTTT. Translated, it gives CASSPGGLWAKKLFF.